This paragraph reports one T cell receptor (beta chain). The sample belongs to a study of blood T cell repertoires in COVID-19. As for the study in general: The cDNA or gDNA used as material had been derived from T cells, B-cell-depleted T cells, or PBMCs.

Some clones are missing from TCRdb's copy, which holds only in-frame ones; the method was immunoSEQ multiplex PCR. The repertoire holds approximately 300,000 clones, with roughly 90% as singletons. The CDR3 runs to 13 residues. V trimming: 4 bases; J trimming: 8 bases; junction bases outside the gene matches: 0. Germline assignment: CDR1 LGHDT and CDR2 YNNKEL (reference sequence). The material sequenced was peripheral blood. The chain has TRBV3-1 (or the pseudogene TRBV3-2) and TRBJ1-6; 9 bases fit TRBD1. The clonotype comes from a man aged 18 to 30 who had recovered from COVID-19. The CDR3 loop is CASSRQGDSPLHF. DNA for the CDR3: TGTGCCAGCAGCCGACAGGGGGATTCACCCCTCCACTTT.